This T cell receptor beta chain was captured by sequencing in a study of Graves' ophthalmopathy and Graves' hyperthyroidism. Study in general: Ahead of any treatment, peripheral blood was obtained at the initial diagnosis.

This clonotype was recorded at least ten times. Its antigen is unidentified. Hyperthyroidism is called stable when no ophthalmopathy develops within 18 months of follow-up. Amplified material comprised TCR beta CDR3 regions derived from RNA transcripts. The first-round RT-PCR employed HTBI primers together with the Qiagen OneStep RT-PCR kit. A multiplex PCR was then performed as the second round. From the multiplex PCR reads, TCRdb called clonotypes with MiXCR, one entry per CDR3 protein. This sample has roughly 610,000 distinct CDR3 sequences, with approximately 21% found just once. Germline CDR1 reads MNHEY; CDR2 reads SMNVEV (reference sequence). Trimming cost V 2 bases and J 1 base; bases outside gene matches: 13. The CDR3 has 19 amino acids. The study, taken as a whole, reports: Between ophthalmopathy and stable hyperthyroidism, a 13-signature model drew a separation with roughly 88% sensitivity and roughly 80% specificity. Most thyroid clonotypes with frequency above 0.001 were detected in blood too.

Sequencing used peripheral blood. V is TRBV27 and J is TRBJ2-2; 7 bases match TRBD2. This TCR came from a woman aged 18-35 years with stable Graves' hyperthyroidism. Some clones in this sample may be carry-over from other donors' samples. The CDR3 nucleotides are TGTGCCAGCAGTTTAGTGCCCCCTCGCGGGAGACGGAACACCGGGGAGCTGTTTTTT. The encoded protein is CASSLVPPRGRRNTGELFF.